This T cell receptor beta chain originates from a study of shared clonotypes between healthy human individuals (dated by TCRdb to between 2020 and 2021). Background on the whole study: A few men and two women, aged 18 to 49 years, made up the cohort. For each donor, three plates each were used for CD4 naive and CD4 memory, two plates were used for CD8 naive, and one plate was used for CD8 memory. To estimate repertoire size and how much clonotype sharing occurs between individuals, the study deeply sequenced the blood TCR repertoires of about 5 healthy adults. Different laboratories and diverse techniques were used to prepare libraries and sequence TCR repertoires, to increase sequencing depth and limit assay-specific biases. Between about 0.94 and 8.9 billion PBMCs per donor were obtained by leukapheresis. Broad study findings and their caveats: Pairwise subsampling led to the expectation that sequencing depth would affect the degree of clonotype sharing among donors. Even with the large sequencing depth, rarefaction of the sorted-subset datasets indicated that sequencing was incomplete. Naive subsets generally had larger estimated clonotype richness than memory subsets did. Only blood was sampled, and tissue TCR repertoires likely differ from those in blood. Sharing across four donors was observed for around 5% of naive CD4, about 3.2% of naive CD8, over 2% of memory CD4, and about 0.39% of memory CD8 clonotypes. Because the study included a small number of donors, the genetic and exposure-history diversity represented was limited. Higher generation probabilities were observed for clonotypes shared by all four sorted-subset donors than for non-shared clonotypes.

For the CD8 naive samples, CD45RO-negative cells were positively selected for CCR7, yielding a CD45RA+CCR7+ population from which TemRA cells were excluded. Donors were healthy HIV-negative adults with no recently reported acute infections or vaccinations. Every donor was a Caucasian adult living in Nashville, Tennessee, USA. Blood was collected by leukapheresis, and PBMCs were isolated by Ficoll-Histopaque density gradient centrifugation and then cryopreserved in liquid nitrogen vapor phase. Analytical flow cytometry was used to check the purity and quantity of every magnetically sorted T cell population. Genomic DNA was isolated from each sorted fraction and quantified by UV absorbance on a Nanodrop 2000c. Comment on this clone: Its antigen has not been determined. The sample holds no much larger clone one base away, and base qualities are not on file.

Using the deep immunoSEQ assay, TCR CDR3 regions were amplified from genomic DNA by multiplex PCR. Extracted genomic DNA from each cell subset was spread evenly across all wells of several immunoSEQ 96-well plates, with each plate serving as a replicate. For sorted subsets, each replicate PCR was loaded with approximately 0.2 ug genomic DNA, equivalent to 30,000 or so T cell genomes. The purified libraries were quantified using a Qubit 3.0 fluorometer, sized with a Bioanalyzer 2100, and then quantified again using the KAPA Library Quantification kit. Each immunoSEQ 96-well plate was sequenced on its own single-read 150-cycle Illumina NextSeq 550 flow cell. In the original analysis: Because the immunoSEQ output held only junctional sequences and lacked quality scores, the filtering could not match the filtering applied to full-length reads. Sequences were annotated with PyIR, a Python wrapper for IgBLAST v1.9, using IMGT germline references to assign V/J genes and CDR3. Reads with weak V/J assignments (E-value above 1e-6), missing CDR3, stop codons, out-of-frame junctions, or ambiguous translated residues were removed. V3J clonotypes were defined as sequences sharing an identical inferred V gene, J gene, and CDR3 amino acid sequence. Percentage overlap between repertoires was computed as shared unique clonotypes divided by the size of the smaller repertoire. Richness of each repertoire was evaluated using RTK rarefaction, the Chao1 estimator, and Recon v2.1 estimates of unobserved clonotypes. OLGA was used to compute generation probabilities for all TCRbeta clonotypes that the gDNA method yielded from a handful of donors. TCRdb obtained this table from immuneACCESS and retained in-frame rearrangements with V and J assigned. These tables miss some clones; where compared with another copy, unresolved V genes account for less than half of the shortfall, and the remainder is unexplained. Clone size and V and J calls were adopted from that table, with D and trimming inferred from the DNA. A total of roughly 590,000 clones appear in this sample, about 95% of them only once. The ten largest clones capture 0.09% to 0.13% of the sample.

Including cysteine and phenylalanine, the CDR3 has 15 amino acids. The read is trimmed to its CDR3 DNA, 45 bases read in frame from base 1. The germline V gene yields MNHEY for CDR1 and SVGAGI for CDR2. The V end loses 6 bases and the J end loses 3 bases, and a stretch of 18 bases separates them. The chain uses TRBV6-5 and TRBJ2-7, and TRBD1 may be the D gene, going by 8 matching bases. Specimen: naive CD8+ T cells sorted from blood. The cell subset or site label here, explained by the study, means: CD45RA+CCR7+. This clonotype was sampled from a woman aged 25 to 39 in good health. The sequenced DNA: TGTGCCAGCAGGGCCGGACAGGGAGGGGTCTACGAGCAGTACTTC. This translates into CASRAGQGGVYEQYF.